This T cell receptor beta chain was captured in a study of T-cell reconstitution after alpha-beta-depleted transplantation in children (dated by TCRdb to the mid-2010s). Looking at the study overall: T-cell immune reconstitution after TCRalphabeta/CD19-depleted allogeneic hematopoietic cell transplantation in children was quantitatively tracked in the study by means of TCR repertoire profiling.

Library preparation employed PCR. Instrument used: Illumina HiSeq 2500. Molecular barcoding was employed in the preparation of TCR libraries, with unique molecular identifiers being used to normalize TCRbeta repertoire quantification. In TCRdb, the public reads were trimmed at Q25 with fastp and aligned with MiXCR, with productive beta chains retained. Entries that share a CDR3 protein sequence are merged under the most common genes and DNA. The sample records a few hundred thousand distinct CDR3 sequences, 13% of which are singletons. The ten largest clones take up about 3.9% of the sample. Concerning this clonotype: Which antigen it targets is not known. Nothing much larger sits one base from this clone, and base qualities are not available.

Trimming takes 6 bases off V and 6 bases off J; junction bases not matched to a gene: 8. The germline V gene encodes CDR1 MNHNS and CDR2 SASEGT. There are 14 amino acids in the CDR3, from cysteine to phenylalanine inclusive. CDR3 DNA only is kept here, 42 bases in frame from base 1. Rearrangement joined TRBV6-1 to TRBJ2-3; 8 bases in the middle match TRBD2. The clonotype was recovered from a human donor who donated a stem cell graft to a child with Fanconi anemia. Sequences were derived from PBMCs, sampled from the stem cell graft. The sequenced DNA is TGTGCCAGCAGAGCGGCGGGGGGCCTCGATACGCAGTATTTT. It encodes CASRAAGGLDTQYF.